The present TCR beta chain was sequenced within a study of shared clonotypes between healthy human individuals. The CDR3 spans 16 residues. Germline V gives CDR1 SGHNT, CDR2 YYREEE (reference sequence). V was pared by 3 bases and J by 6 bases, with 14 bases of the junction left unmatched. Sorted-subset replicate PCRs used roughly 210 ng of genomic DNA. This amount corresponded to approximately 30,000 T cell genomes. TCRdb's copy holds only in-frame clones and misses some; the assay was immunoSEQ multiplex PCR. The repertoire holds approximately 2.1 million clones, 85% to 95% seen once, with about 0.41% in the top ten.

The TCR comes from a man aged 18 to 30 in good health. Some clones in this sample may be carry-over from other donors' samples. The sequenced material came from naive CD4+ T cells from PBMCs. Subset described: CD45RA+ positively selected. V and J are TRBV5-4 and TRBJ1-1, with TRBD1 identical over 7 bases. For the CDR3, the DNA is TGTGCCAGCAGCTCCCCTCGGGCAGGGGGGTCCGCTGAAGCTTTCTTT. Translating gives CASSSPRAGGSAEAFF.